The 9 T cell receptor beta chains in this list originate from one sample, sequenced in a study of T cells in Graves' hyperthyroidism and ophthalmopathy. It was RNA transcripts that yielded the amplified TCR beta CDR3 regions. The TCR CDR3 was amplified in a first-round RT-PCR using the HTBI primer set. TCRdb ran MiXCR on the multiplex PCR reads and lists one entry per CDR3 protein. Of 490,000 or so distinct CDR3 sequences listed, around 50% are singletons. Sequenced sample: peripheral blood or thyroid tissue (not recorded which). The origin of the receptors is an adult woman with Graves' disease, either hyperthyroidism or ophthalmopathy (not recorded which).

This clonotype was counted many times. J is TRBJ2-2 and V is TRBV19; D is ambiguous. The germline V and J ends were trimmed by 5 bases and 5 bases, with 6 bases remaining between them. This CDR3 contains 12 residues. Germline assignment: CDR1 LNHDA and CDR2 SQIVND (reference sequence). CDR3 DNA: TGTGCCAGTAGTGCGGCTACCGGGGAGCTGTTTTTT. Translating it yields CASSAATGELFF.

Ten or more counts support this clonotype. J is TRBJ1-1 and V is TRBV6-2 or TRBV6-3, with a possible D match to TRBD1 (5 bases). V dropped 2 bases and J dropped 3 bases, with 16 bases sitting between them. The CDR3 extends over 16 amino acids. Germline assignment: CDR1 MNHEY and CDR2 SVGEGT. CDR3 loop: CASSYGLRGVDTEAFF. DNA for the CDR3: TGTGCCAGCAGTTACGGGTTGAGGGGAGTGGACACTGAAGCTTTCTTT.

CDR3 DNA sequence: TGTGCCAGCGAGGACACCCCGCGCGGGACCCAGTACTTC. This sequence encodes CASEDTPRGTQYF. This chain uses TRBV2 with TRBJ2-5; maybe TRBD1 (5 bases). V gave up 8 bases and J gave up 7 bases, with 17 bases separating them. CDR1 and CDR2 from the germline V gene are SNHLY and FYNNEI. CDR3 length equals 13 residues.

Note on this clonotype: One end of the junction varies from germline; a read error may be responsible. The chain employs TRBV28 and TRBJ1-1, with TRBD1 as a possible D gene (5 bases). Per germline, CDR1 MDHEN and CDR2 SYDVKM. CDR3 size: 13 residues. In DNA form, the CDR3 reads TGTGCCATCAGTTTAGGGGTGAACACTGAAGCTTTCTTT. It codes for CAISLGVNTEAFF.

The chain has TRBV3-1 and TRBJ2-7; perhaps D is TRBD1 or TRBD2 (5 bases each). Deletions cut 0 bases from V and 4 bases from J, with 13 bases between. In germline, CDR1 is LGHDT, CDR2 YNNKEL (reference sequence). The CDR3 runs to 15 residues. DNA of the CDR3: TGTGCCAGCAGCCAAGACCGGGGACCCGAATACGAGCAGTACTTC. It codes for CASSQDRGPEYEQYF.

This clonotype was observed a few times. The J gene is TRBJ2-7, the V gene TRBV9, with no clear D. The CDR3 has 12 residues. Germline-derived CDR1 and CDR2 are SGDLS and YYNGEE. Trimming took 0 bases from V and 6 from J, leaving 7 bases between them. CDR3 coding DNA: TGTGCCAGCAGCGTAGTAAGTGGCGAGCAGTACTTC. It translates to CASSVVSGEQYF.

This clonotype was counted ten times or more. The V gene is TRBV12-3 or TRBV12-4, the J gene TRBJ1-5; D call uncertain. V lost 6 bases to trimming and J lost 0 bases, with 9 bases between them. The CDR3 consists of 14 residues. CDR3 in DNA: TGTGCCAGCAGCCTGGGCCTTAGCAATCAGCCCCAGCATTTT. It specifies CASSLGLSNQPQHF.

The chain has TRBV6-1 and TRBJ1-5; 11 nucleotides line up with TRBD1. Losses at the gene ends were 5 bases for V and 5 bases for J; bases not matched to a gene: 17. The CDR3 consists of 19 residues. CDR1 MNHNS and CDR2 SASEGT come from the germline V gene. CDR3 in DNA: TGTGCCAGCAGTCTATTCTCGCCCCGGGACAGGGGGGGCTATCAGCCCCAGCATTTT. Its translation is CASSLFSPRDRGGYQPQHF.

CDR3 nucleotide sequence: TGTGCCATCAGGTCTCGGCTGGTGGATGAAAAACTGTTTTTT. This sequence encodes CAIRSRLVDEKLFF. J is TRBJ1-4 and V is TRBV10-3; no clear D gene. V was trimmed by 6 bases and J by 6 bases, leaving 14 bases between them. Per the germline V gene, CDR1 is ENHRY and CDR2 is SYGVKD. The CDR3 has 14 residues.